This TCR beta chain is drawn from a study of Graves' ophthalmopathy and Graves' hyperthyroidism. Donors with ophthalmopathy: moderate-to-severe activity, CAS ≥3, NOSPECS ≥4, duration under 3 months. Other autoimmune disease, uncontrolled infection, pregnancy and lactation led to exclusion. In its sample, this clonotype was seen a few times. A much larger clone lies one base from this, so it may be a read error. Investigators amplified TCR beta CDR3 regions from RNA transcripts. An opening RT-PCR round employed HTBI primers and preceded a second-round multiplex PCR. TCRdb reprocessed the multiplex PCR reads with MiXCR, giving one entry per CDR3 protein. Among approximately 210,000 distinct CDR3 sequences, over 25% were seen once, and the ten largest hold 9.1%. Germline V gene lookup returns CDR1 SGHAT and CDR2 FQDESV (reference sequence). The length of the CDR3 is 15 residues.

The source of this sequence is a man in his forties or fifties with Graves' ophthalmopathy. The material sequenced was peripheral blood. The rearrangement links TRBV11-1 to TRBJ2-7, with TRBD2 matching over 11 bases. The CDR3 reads CASGLAGGQVDEQYF. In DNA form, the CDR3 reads TGTGCCAGCGGCTTAGCGGGAGGGCAGGTCGACGAGCAGTACTTC.